This T cell receptor beta chain was found in a study of T cells in Graves' hyperthyroidism and ophthalmopathy. Study context: Peripheral blood sampling occurred at initial diagnosis, before any treatment.

Whole-study findings and limits: Ophthalmopathy and stable hyperthyroidism were separated by a 13 V-J model.

The CDR3 is made up of 15 amino acids. The ends were cut back, 1 base at V and 0 bases at J, with 12 bases in the middle. Germline V gives CDR1 SQVTM, CDR2 ANQGSEA. This clonotype was found a few times. The antigen is not known. TCR beta CDR3 regions were amplified from RNA. The HTBI primer set was used in a first-round RT-PCR of the TCR CDR3. A single record per CDR3 protein comes from TCRdb applying MiXCR to the multiplex PCR reads. The data show approximately 250,000 distinct CDR3 sequences, over 20% seen once. 9 to 10 ml fresh peripheral blood yielded the PBMCs. The origin of this receptor is a woman aged 40 to 55 with Graves' ophthalmopathy. Sequenced: blood. This sequence joins TRBV29-1 and TRBJ1-1; D is perhaps TRBD1 (6 bases). The CDR3 spells CSVEANGQLNTEAFF. CDR3 sequence (DNA): TGCAGCGTTGAAGCCAACGGACAGTTGAACACTGAAGCTTTCTTT.